Listed below are T cell receptor beta chains from one sample, sequenced in a study of Ad26.COV2.S vaccination and SARS-CoV-2 variants. Assay used: immunoSEQ multiplex PCR; TCRdb lists only in-frame clones, some missing. The data hold 300,000 to 500,000 clones, with roughly nine tenths observed a single time. The source was peripheral blood, collected in a trial of Ad26.COV2.S vaccine versus placebo. The source is a person between 18 and 60 years old who received the Ad26.COV2.S COVID-19 vaccine or a placebo. The CDR3 runs from the conserved cysteine through the conserved F or W. D genes are given only for firm matches. Not all rows give a size; the values are once, few, many and, for expanded clones, a class.

V gene	J gene	D gene	clone size	CDR3 DNA	CDR3 protein
TRBV6-1	TRBJ2-7	-	-	TGTGCCAGCAGTGAAAGTGGGTACAGGAGCTTCTACGAGCAGTACTTC	CASSESGYRSFYEQYF
TRBV6-2/TRBV6-3	TRBJ2-2	-	-	TGTGCCAGCAGTTCCGCCGGGGAGCTGTTTTTT	CASSSAGELFF
TRBV10-2	TRBJ2-3	TRBD2	-	TGCGCCAGCAGTGCACTAGCGGGGGGGCCGGGCGATACGCAGTATTTT	CASSALAGGPGDTQYF
TRBV13	TRBJ2-7	-	-	TGTGCCAGCAGGCAACAGGGAAGGTCCTACGAGCAGTACTTC	CASRQQGRSYEQYF
TRBV24-1	TRBJ2-2	-	-	TGTGCCACGACCGGGCCGTTCACCGGGGAGCTGTTTTTT	CATTGPFTGELFF
TRBV2	TRBJ2-3	TRBD2	-	TGTGCCAGCAGTGAGAAGCGGGGAGATACGCAGTATTTT	CASSEKRGDTQYF
TRBV5-1	TRBJ2-7	TRBD1	-	TGCGCCAGCAGCCTCGACAGGGGGCTCCTCTCCTACGAGCAGTACTTC	CASSLDRGLLSYEQYF
TRBV4-1	TRBJ1-1	TRBD1	-	TGCGCCAGCAGCCAACACAGGGGCTCGGGGAAAACTGAAGCTTTCTTT	CASSQHRGSGKTEAFF
TRBV7-9	TRBJ1-2	-	-	TGTGCCAGCAGCTTAGAGGGCGGTCCCGGGGGCTACACCTTC	CASSLEGGPGGYTF
TRBV27	TRBJ1-1	TRBD1	-	TGTGCCAGCAGTTCGAGACAGGGGGCTTTGAACACTGAAGCTTTCTTT	CASSSRQGALNTEAFF
TRBV19	TRBJ2-2	-	-	TGTGCCAGTAGTATTTTTCCCCAGGGGAACACCGGGGAGCTGTTTTTT	CASSIFPQGNTGELFF
TRBV2	TRBJ1-1	TRBD1	-	TGTGCCAGCAGTGTGGACAGGGGCAGGAGTGAAGCTTTCTTT	CASSVDRGRSEAFF
TRBV5-1	TRBJ2-1	-	-	TGCGCCAGCAGCTTGTGGGGGGCCGACAATGAGCAGTTCTTC	CASSLWGADNEQFF
TRBV7-2	TRBJ1-6	-	-	TGTGCCAGCAGCATCGAGGGTTTTTCACCCCTCCACTTT	CASSIEGFSPLHF
TRBV12-5	TRBJ2-7	-	once	TGTGCTAGTGGCTGGGGGCAGGGCACCTACGAGCAGTACTTC	CASGWGQGTYEQYF
TRBV27	TRBJ1-1	-	-	TGTGCCAGCAGCTGGGGACATGAGGGGAAAGCTTTCTTT	CASSWGHEGKAFF
TRBV4-1	TRBJ1-3	TRBD1	-	TGCGCCAGCAGCAAACTCACTCAGGGGGCAGCCAGAAACACCATATATTTT	CASSKLTQGAARNTIYF
TRBV27	TRBJ2-5	TRBD2	-	TGTGCCAGCAGTCACTGGGGGACTACGGAGACCCAGTACTTC	CASSHWGTTETQYF
TRBV4-3	TRBJ1-6	-	-	TGCGCCAGCAGCCAACGGTTACAGGCGGTTGGACCAAATTCACCCCTCCACTTT	CASSQRLQAVGPNSPLHF
TRBV5-1	TRBJ2-7	TRBD1	once	TGCGCCAGCAGCTTGGGACAGGGGTTTAACGAGCAGTACTTC	CASSLGQGFNEQYF